A single sample is the source of the 11 T cell receptor beta chains below, sequenced in a study of T cells in Graves' hyperthyroidism and ophthalmopathy. TCR beta CDR3 regions were amplified from RNA transcripts. A first-round RT-PCR of the TCR CDR3 used the HTBI primer set. TCRdb processed the multiplex PCR reads anew with MiXCR; each CDR3 protein has one entry. Among hundreds of thousands of distinct CDR3 sequences listed, about 15% were seen once. The source material was blood. Every receptor here comes from a young man with Graves' ophthalmopathy.

This clonotype was counted ten times or more. This chain connects TRBV5-6 to TRBJ1-1, with a possible D match to TRBD1 (6 bases). V lost 0 bases, J lost 4 bases, and 13 bases lay in between. Germline lookup yields CDR1 SGHDT and CDR2 YYEEEE. The CDR3 is 15 residues long. The DNA of the CDR3 is TGTGCCAGCAGCTTGGAATACAGGGCGGTCACTGAAGCTTTCTTT. Translating gives CASSLEYRAVTEAFF.

V gene TRBV7-6 combines with J gene TRBJ2-2; TRBD1 matches 9 bases. J lost 7 bases, V lost 4 bases, and 7 bases had no gene match. The CDR3 length is 15 residues. Germline CDR1 SGHVS, CDR2 FNYEAQ. The CDR3 coding sequence is TGTGCCAGCAGCTCCCCACAGGGGGCTCACGGGGAGCTGTTTTTT. Protein: CASSSPQGAHGELFF.

This clonotype was observed many times. The chain combines TRBV12-3 or TRBV12-4 with TRBJ2-7; possible D gene TRBD2, 6 bases. The CDR3 spans 13 residues. The V and J ends lost 11 bases and 7 bases respectively, with 21 bases between them. The CDR3 spells CAVNEVGGGEQYF. The CDR3 DNA sequence: TGTGCCGTTAATGAGGTGGGAGGAGGGGAGCAGTACTTC.

There are many counts of this clonotype. This sequence joins TRBV20-1 and TRBJ1-5, with 7 bases matching TRBD1. J gave up 5 bases and V 0 bases, and 10 bases lay outside the gene matches. The CDR3 runs 16 residues. In germline, CDR1 is DFQATT, CDR2 SNEGSKA (reference sequence). The CDR3 spells CSAREIGGGTDQPQHF. CDR3 nucleotides: TGCAGTGCTAGAGAAATTGGGGGAGGGACAGATCAGCCCCAGCATTTT.

This clonotype was found a few times. The chain recombines TRBV25-1 with TRBJ2-3; D gene unclear. Germline V gene data show CDR1 as MGHDK and CDR2 as SYGVNS. Trimming removed 8 bases at V and 2 bases at J, with 14 bases between. The CDR3 runs to 14 residues. The CDR3 spells CASLPGLSTDTQYF. CDR3 coding DNA: TGTGCCAGCCTTCCTGGATTGTCCACAGATACGCAGTATTTT. The full variable domain, rest sourced from reference TRBV25-1 and TRBJ2-3, is EADIYQTPRYLVIGTGKKITLECSQTMGHDKMYWYQQDPGMELHLIHYSYGVNSTEKGDLSSESTVSRIRTEHFPLTLESARPSHTSQYLCASLPGLSTDTQYFGPGTRLTVL.

This clonotype came up many times. The V call is TRBV7-2, the J call TRBJ2-7, with D uncertain. V was cut by 1 base and J by 12 bases, with 22 bases left in between. The germline V gene has CDR1 SGHTA and CDR2 FQGNSA. The length of the CDR3 is 15 residues. The CDR3 spells CASSLGGSGGVMPYF. CDR3 coding DNA: TGTGCCAGCAGCTTAGGGGGTTCCGGCGGAGTTATGCCGTACTTC.

At least ten counts were recorded for this clonotype. This sequence joins TRBV3-1 and TRBJ2-7, with 13 bases aligning to TRBD2. This CDR3 contains 15 residues. The V gene end was trimmed by 3 bases and the J gene end by 3 bases; junction bases not matched to a gene: 2. CDR1 is LGHDT, CDR2 YNNKEL, per germline (reference sequence). CDR3 sequence (DNA): TGTGCCAGCAGCCAGGGACTAGCGGGACTCTACGAGCAGTACTTC. It translates to CASSQGLAGLYEQYF.

The CDR3 reads CASSQDLVAGRAYGYTF. The CDR3 DNA is TGTGCCAGCAGCCAAGACCTGGTGGCCGGAAGGGCCTATGGCTACACCTTC. The rearrangement links TRBV3-1 to TRBJ1-2; D ambiguous. V shed 0 bases and J shed 4 bases, with 18 bases lying between them. CDR3 length: 17 amino acids. The V gene's germline CDR1 is LGHDT and CDR2 YNNKEL (reference sequence).

The J gene is TRBJ2-3, the V gene TRBV19; the match to TRBD2 covers 8 bases. V shed 7 bases, J shed 2 bases, and the junction held 11 bases outside the gene matches. This CDR3 is built from 16 residues. Looked up from germline, CDR1 is LNHDA and CDR2 is SQIVND (reference sequence). For the CDR3, the DNA is TGTGCCAGTAAAGGGACTAGGGATTCACTCACAGATACGCAGTATTTT. This gives the protein CASKGTRDSLTDTQYF.

This clonotype was counted at least ten times. The chain links TRBV27 to TRBJ1-2; unclear D gene. The germline V gene has CDR1 MNHEY and CDR2 SMNVEV (reference sequence). This CDR3 comprises 14 residues. V was trimmed by 5 bases and J by 4 bases, leaving 14 bases between them. CDR3 sequence (DNA): TGTGCCAGCAGTCCGACTAGTATGAGCTATGGCTACACCTTC. Amino acid sequence: CASSPTSMSYGYTF.

This clonotype was seen ten or more times. This sequence joins TRBV3-1 and TRBJ2-3, with TRBD2 identical over 9 bases. Looked up from germline, CDR1 is LGHDT and CDR2 is YNNKEL (reference sequence). V gave up 3 bases and J gave up 1 base; unmatched junction bases: 8. There are 17 residues in the CDR3. CDR3 DNA sequence: TGTGCCAGCAGCCACGAGGGGCTAGCGGGACGCACAGATACGCAGTATTTT. Protein product: CASSHEGLAGRTDTQYF.